The 27 T cell receptor beta chains below all came from one sample that was sequenced in a study of shared clonotypes between healthy human individuals. Using immunoSEQ multiplex PCR, the repertoire was profiled, and TCRdb retains in-frame clones only, with some absent. The sample yields just over 2,000,000 clones, roughly 94% seen once. Sequencing was carried out using naive CD4+ T cells sorted from blood. The subset denotes: CD45RA+ positively selected. The receptors come from a man between 18 and 29 years old in good health.

CDR3 amino acids: CASSQLLAGGQFEQFF. DNA for the CDR3: TGCGCCAGCAGCCAACTACTAGCGGGGGGGCAGTTTGAGCAGTTCTTC. The chain carries TRBV4-1 and TRBJ2-1, with 13 bases aligning to TRBD2. The germline gives CDR1 MGHRA, CDR2 YSYEKL. Losses at the gene ends were 2 bases for V and 9 bases for J; bases not matched to a gene: 7. CDR3 size: 16 residues.

The V call is TRBV28, the J call TRBJ2-3; 9 bases are a match to TRBD2. The CDR3 is 16 amino acids. The junction had 6 bases not matched to a gene; V was cut back by 4 bases and J by 1 base. The germline gives CDR1 MDHEN, CDR2 SYDVKM. The CDR3 bases are TGTGCCAGCAGTTCCGCGCAGCGGGGGGGCACAGATACGCAGTATTTT. Amino acids: CASSSAQRGGTDTQYF.

The gene calls are TRBV11-2 and TRBJ1-1; D uncertain. The CDR3 totals 13 residues. V was cut by 5 bases and J by 3 bases, with 10 bases left in between. Germline CDR1 SGHAT, CDR2 FQNNGV. The CDR3 spells CASSTTGYTEAFF. The CDR3 DNA sequence: TGTGCCAGCAGCACAACTGGGTACACTGAAGCTTTCTTT.

The chain uses TRBV29-1 and TRBJ2-7, with 10 bases lining up with TRBD2. Germline CDR1 reads SQVTM; CDR2 reads ANQGSEA. V lost 7 bases and J lost 6; bases outside the gene matches: 9. This CDR3 spans 13 amino acids. The DNA of the CDR3 is TGCAGCGGTCTACTAGCGGGAAAGTCCGAGCAGTACTTC. This translates into CSGLLAGKSEQYF.

This rearrangement joins TRBV19 to TRBJ2-2; D call uncertain. The germline V and J ends were trimmed by 3 bases and 1 base, with 9 bases remaining between them. The CDR3 consists of 15 residues. Germline V lookup: CDR1 LNHDA, CDR2 SQIVND (reference sequence). DNA for the CDR3: TGTGCCAGTAGTATGAGGCCAGTGAACACCGGGGAGCTGTTTTTT. Its translation is CASSMRPVNTGELFF.

Turning to this clone: The sample contains more than one DNA sequence encoding this CDR3. The chain recombines TRBV6-5 with TRBJ2-7; D remains unclear. CDR1 is MNHEY, CDR2 SVGAGI, per germline. The CDR3 totals 11 residues. V gave up 6 bases and J gave up 2 bases, with 5 bases separating them. Here the CDR3 reads CASRSPYEQYF. CDR3 coding DNA: TGTGCCAGCAGGTCCCCCTACGAGCAGTACTTC.

The V and J genes are TRBV18 and TRBJ2-7; TRBD1 matches 10 bases. Germline CDR1 reads KGHSH; CDR2 reads LQKENI. This CDR3 is built from 15 residues. V lost 4 bases and J lost 1; bases outside the gene matches: 4. The CDR3 here is CASSRGTGASYEQYF. CDR3 nucleotides: TGTGCCAGCTCACGTGGGACAGGGGCTTCCTACGAGCAGTACTTC.

The J gene is TRBJ2-1, the V gene TRBV5-1; the D gene is possibly TRBD2 (5 bases). V was trimmed by 2 bases and J by 0 bases, leaving 15 bases between them. CDR1 and CDR2 (germline): SGHRS, YFSETQ. CDR3 length: 17 amino acids. The CDR3 DNA reads as TGCGCCAGCAGCTTTCGGGATCAAGATAGCTCCTACAATGAGCAGTTCTTC. Its protein product is CASSFRDQDSSYNEQFF.

Turning to this clone: In the same sample, other DNA sequences code for this CDR3. The chain links TRBV29-1 to TRBJ2-7, with a possible D match to TRBD1 (6 bases). The germline gives CDR1 SQVTM, CDR2 ANQGSEA. Trimming stripped 6 bases from V and 0 bases from J, with 12 bases between. The CDR3 loop spans 13 amino acids. DNA for the CDR3: TGCAGCGTGGTGAGGGGGAGCTCCTACGAGCAGTACTTC. This encodes CSVVRGSSYEQYF.

The rearrangement uses TRBV30 and TRBJ1-2; D gene ambiguous. The germline CDR1 and CDR2 sequences are GTSNPN and SVGIG (reference sequence). This CDR3 spans 14 amino acids. V lost 0 bases and J 4 bases, leaving 12 bases between the germline ends. The DNA for the CDR3 is TGTGCCTGGAGTGTACTTACAGTTGTCTATGGCTACACCTTC. This sequence encodes CAWSVLTVVYGYTF.

Concerning this clone itself: A much larger clone differs by one base, so this may be a read error. The CDR3 protein is CASSGDRDQPQHF. The CDR3 nucleotides read TGTGCCAGCAGTGGGGACAGGGATCAGCCCCAGCATTTT. The V gene is TRBV6-1, the J gene TRBJ1-5; 9 positions match TRBD1. Germline CDR1 MNHNS, CDR2 SASEGT. The V and J ends lost 4 bases and 5 bases, in that order; junction bases with no gene match: 0. There are 13 residues in the CDR3.

This clone has a single count. The chain uses TRBV27 and TRBJ1-1; TRBD1 agrees at 10 bases. CDR1 MNHEY and CDR2 SMNVEV come from the germline V gene (reference sequence). J lost 1 base, V lost 1 base, and 9 bases had no gene match. The CDR3 consists of 18 residues. CDR3 sequence reads: CASSLWDRGGGKNTEAFF. In nucleotides, the CDR3 is TGTGCCAGCAGTTTATGGGACAGGGGAGGGGGTAAGAACACTGAAGCTTTCTTT.

This chain joins TRBV5-6 and TRBJ2-1; D gene unclear. Trimming pared 5 bases from V and 9 bases from J, leaving 9 bases between. CDR3 length equals 11 residues. Germline loops: CDR1 SGHDT, CDR2 YYEEEE. The DNA for the CDR3 is TGTGCCAGCAGAGGCCGGAGTGAGCAGTTCTTC. Translating gives CASRGRSEQFF. The full variable domain, its missing parts supplied by reference TRBV5-6 and TRBJ2-1, is DAGVTQSPTHLIKTRGQQVTLRCSPKSGHDTVSWYQQALGQGPQFIFQYYEEEERQRGNFPDRFSGHQFPNYSSELNVNALLLGDSALYLCASRGRSEQFFGPGTRLTVL.

The CDR3: CASSYPDKAYEQYF. CDR3 nucleotides: TGTGCCAGCAGTTACCCCGACAAGGCCTACGAGCAGTACTTC. This chain joins TRBV6-6 and TRBJ2-7; no reliable D call. The CDR3 has 14 amino acids. Trimming removed 2 bases from V and 2 bases from J, with 10 bases in between. Per germline, CDR1 MNHNY and CDR2 SVGAGI (reference sequence).

This chain joins TRBV5-6 and TRBJ1-1, with 8 bases fitting TRBD1. The CDR3 has 13 amino acids. Looked up from germline, CDR1 is SGHDT and CDR2 is YYEEEE. J was trimmed by 5 bases and V by 4 bases; bases with no gene match: 4. For the CDR3, the DNA is TGTGCCAGCAGCCTGGACAGGGATACTGAAGCTTTCTTT. Its protein product is CASSLDRDTEAFF.

The V gene is TRBV2, the J gene TRBJ1-2; perhaps TRBD1 as D (5 bases). V was cut by 4 bases and J by 6 bases, with 9 bases left in between. This CDR3 region has 12 residues. The germline CDR1 and CDR2 sequences are SNHLY and FYNNEI. The CDR3 is CASSGDSHGYTF. The DNA of the CDR3 is TGTGCCAGCAGTGGAGACAGTCATGGCTACACCTTC.

This clone came up once. The sample carries other DNA sequences with the same CDR3. The rearrangement links TRBV5-1 to TRBJ2-5; 11 nucleotides match TRBD2. Germline CDR1 SGHRS, CDR2 YFSETQ. This CDR3 region has 15 residues. J gave up 4 bases and V 3 bases, and 5 bases lay outside the gene matches. In DNA, the CDR3 is TGCGCCAGCAGCTCCGGACTAGCGGGTTTAGAGACCCAGTACTTC. Encoded protein: CASSSGLAGLETQYF.

This chain links TRBV5-6 with TRBJ1-5; D gene unclear. The germline CDR1 and CDR2 sequences are SGHDT and YYEEEE. V dropped 0 bases and J dropped 6 bases, with 13 bases sitting between them. CDR3 size: 15 residues. The CDR3 sequence: CASSLAGHWGQPQHF. The CDR3 DNA reads as TGTGCCAGCAGCTTGGCCGGGCACTGGGGTCAGCCCCAGCATTTT.

The rearrangement joins TRBV6-1 to TRBJ2-7; 13 positions agree with TRBD2. CDR1 and CDR2 from the germline V gene are MNHNS and SASEGT. V shed 6 bases and J 7 bases; nucleotides not matched to a gene: 3. The CDR3 contains 13 residues. CDR3 bases: TGTGCCAGCAGACTAGCGGGGGGGCGAGAGCAGTACTTC. Its translation is CASRLAGGREQYF.

This clone has only one observation. V gene TRBV20-1 combines with J gene TRBJ2-1; D unclear. The V gene lost 5 bases and the J gene lost 10 bases, with 12 bases spanning the gap. The CDR3 totals 11 residues. In germline, CDR1 is DFQATT, CDR2 SNEGSKA (reference sequence). The CDR3 DNA reads TGCAGTGCTCTTGGACCTGGGGAGCAGTTCTTC. Protein product: CSALGPGEQFF.

This clone was detected once. The chain uses TRBV11-3 and TRBJ2-1, with a weak D call TRBD1 (6 bases). The CDR3 length is 14 residues. V dropped 0 bases and J dropped 10 bases, with 13 bases sitting between them. Germline CDR1 is SGHNT and CDR2 is YENEEA. The CDR3 protein is CASSLDRGHFEQFF. DNA of the CDR3: TGTGCCAGCAGCTTAGATCGGGGACACTTCGAGCAGTTCTTC. The complete variable domain, with remaining parts taken from reference TRBV11-3 and TRBJ2-1, reads EAGVVQSPRYKIIEKKQPVAFWCNPISGHNTLYWYLQNLGQGPELLIRYENEEAVDDSQLPKDRFSAERLKGVDSTLKIQPAELGDSAVYLCASSLDRGHFEQFFGPGTRLTVL.

This chain joins TRBV5-1 and TRBJ2-5, with D tentatively TRBD2 (5 bases). Germline CDR1 is SGHRS and CDR2 is YFSETQ. The germline V and J ends were trimmed by 0 bases and 3 bases, with 15 bases remaining between them. The CDR3 runs to 16 residues. CDR3 residues: CASSLVGRGWEETQYF. Here the CDR3 DNA reads TGCGCCAGCAGCTTGGTCGGCCGGGGTTGGGAAGAGACCCAGTACTTC. The variable domain in full, with the rest retrieved from reference TRBV5-1 and TRBJ2-5, is KAGVTQTPRYLIKTRGQQVTLSCSPISGHRSVSWYQQTPGQGLQFLFEYFSETQRNKGNFPGRFSGRQFSNSRSEMNVSTLELGDSALYLCASSLVGRGWEETQYFGPGTRLLVL.

V and J are TRBV18 and TRBJ1-2; 9 bases are a match to TRBD1. The length of the CDR3 is 15 residues. The J segment lost 4 bases and the V segment lost 4 bases, leaving 7 bases of the junction unmatched. The germline V gene encodes CDR1 KGHSH and CDR2 LQKENI. The CDR3 protein is CASSQTGGDGYGYTF. The CDR3 nucleotides are TGTGCCAGCTCACAAACAGGGGGCGACGGCTATGGCTACACCTTC.

As regards this clone: The sample holds other DNA sequences that translate to the same CDR3. The V gene is TRBV10-3, the J gene TRBJ2-7; no definite D call. Germline CDR1 and CDR2: ENHRY and SYGVKD. The CDR3 runs to 10 residues. V was cut by 8 bases and J by 1 base, with 3 bases left in between. CDR3 protein: CAIGSYEQYF. The CDR3 nucleotides read TGTGCCATCGGGTCCTACGAGCAGTACTTC.

This clone was picked up one time. The chain is built from TRBV19 and TRBJ2-7; the D gene is possibly TRBD1 (6 bases). The germline CDR1 and CDR2 sequences are LNHDA and SQIVND (reference sequence). Deletions cut 6 bases from V and 1 base from J, with 16 bases between. This CDR3 is 15 amino acids long. In DNA, the CDR3 is TGTGCCAGTAGGGACCCGGGACAACGGTCCTACGAGCAGTACTTC. This translates into CASRDPGQRSYEQYF.

V usage is TRBV6-1 and J usage is TRBJ1-2, with a weak D call TRBD1 (6 bases). The germline gives CDR1 MNHNS, CDR2 SASEGT. Trimming removed 1 base at V and 3 bases at J, with 18 bases between. The CDR3 runs to 17 residues. CDR3 protein: CASSEVGIKGEHYGYTF. The CDR3 bases are TGTGCCAGCAGTGAAGTGGGAATAAAGGGGGAGCACTATGGCTACACCTTC.

This chain uses TRBV27 with TRBJ1-2; TRBD1 is a possible D gene (5 bases). This CDR3 is built from 15 residues. The germline V gene has CDR1 MNHEY and CDR2 SMNVEV (reference sequence). Trimming shortened V by 4 bases and J by 3 bases, and 15 bases separated the two germline ends. The CDR3 bases are TGTGCCAGCAGTTCCCCCCTCGGGGGGGACTATGGCTACACCTTC. This sequence encodes CASSSPLGGDYGYTF.